Below, 16 T cell receptor beta chains from the same sample are listed, as sequenced in a study of T-cell reconstitution after alpha-beta-depleted transplantation in children. The authors prepared the TCRbeta library with unique molecular identifiers. TCRdb re-analysed the PCR reads in MiXCR, keeping a single row per CDR3 protein. In the table there are approximately 980,000 distinct CDR3 sequences, roughly 29% of which are singletons. The sample in question was PBMCs, mostly from graft donor cells, obtained 360 days after TCRalphabeta/CD19-depleted stem cell transplant. Every receptor here comes from a boy under three years old who had a stem cell transplant for SCID, so the T cells may come from the graft donor.

This rearrangement joins TRBV12-3 or TRBV12-4 to TRBJ2-5; D gene uncertain. V lost 3 bases and J lost 5, with 16 bases in between. This CDR3 has 15 amino acids. The DNA for the CDR3 is TGTGCCAGCAGTTTGGCGACGAACCGCCCGGAGACCCAGTACTTC. Its protein is CASSLATNRPETQYF.

The V and J genes are TRBV19 and TRBJ2-1, with TRBD1 as a possible D gene (6 bases). The length of the CDR3 is 15 residues. Trimming left V 8 bases short and J 3 bases short, with 17 bases between. Per the germline V gene, CDR1 is LNHDA and CDR2 is SQIVND (reference sequence). CDR3: CASAPRGNGYNEQFF. In DNA, the CDR3 is TGTGCCAGTGCGCCCAGGGGTAATGGCTACAATGAGCAGTTCTTC.

The chain is built from TRBV7-9 and TRBJ1-5; D is uncertain. CDR3 size: 14 residues. Trimming took off 5 bases at V and 0 bases at J, with 8 bases between the two ends. The germline V gene has CDR1 SEHNR and CDR2 FQNEAQ (reference sequence). The CDR3 here is CASSHTVSNQPQHF. The DNA of the CDR3 is TGTGCCAGCAGCCATACAGTTAGCAATCAGCCCCAGCATTTT.

The chain joins TRBV20-1 to TRBJ2-1, with 7 bases lining up with TRBD2. The germline CDR1 and CDR2 sequences are DFQATT and SNEGSKA (reference sequence). With V trimmed by 7 bases and J by 0 bases, 12 bases remained unmatched. The CDR3 extends over 16 amino acids. This CDR3 reads CSVGEMGGGSYNEQFF. The CDR3 DNA reads TGCAGTGTCGGAGAGATGGGGGGGGGCTCCTACAATGAGCAGTTCTTC.

This clonotype was seen just once. An end of the junction differs from the germline gene, which may be a read error. The V and J genes are TRBV12-3 or TRBV12-4 and TRBJ1-1, with D possibly being TRBD1 (6 bases). This CDR3 has 14 residues. Written as DNA, the CDR3 is TGTGCCAGCACCCCCTGGACAGCAAACACTGAAGATTTCTTT. It yields the protein CASTPWTANTEDFF.

This clonotype occurred a few times. The rearrangement uses TRBV5-1 and TRBJ2-7; no definite D call. The CDR3 contains 12 residues. Trimming shortened V by 4 bases and J by 2 bases, and 7 bases separated the two germline ends. The germline gives CDR1 SGHRS, CDR2 YFSETQ. The CDR3 bases are TGCGCCAGCAGCGCCCCTACCTACGAGCAGTACTTC. Its protein is CASSAPTYEQYF. Full variable domain (rest looked up from reference TRBV5-1 and TRBJ2-7): KAGVTQTPRYLIKTRGQQVTLSCSPISGHRSVSWYQQTPGQGLQFLFEYFSETQRNKGNFPGRFSGRQFSNSRSEMNVSTLELGDSALYLCASSAPTYEQYFGPGTRLTVT.

This clonotype occurred many times. The chain couples TRBV29-1 to TRBJ1-5; D not resolved. Germline assignment: CDR1 SQVTM and CDR2 ANQGSEA. V dropped 6 bases and J dropped 4 bases, with 10 bases sitting between them. The CDR3 contains 12 residues. CDR3 residues: CSVGEGNQPQHF. CDR3 coding DNA: TGCAGCGTCGGTGAGGGTAATCAGCCCCAGCATTTT.

This clonotype was recorded a few times. The CDR3 here is CAISENGGLSQPQHF. CDR3 nucleotide sequence: TGTGCCATCAGTGAGAATGGGGGCCTGAGTCAGCCCCAGCATTTT. The V and J genes are TRBV10-3 and TRBJ1-5, with TRBD1 as a possible D gene (6 bases). Trimming stripped 2 bases from V and 6 bases from J, with 14 bases between. The CDR3 consists of 15 residues. In germline, CDR1 is ENHRY, CDR2 SYGVKD.

This clonotype was found a few times. The rearrangement joins TRBV6-1 to TRBJ1-4, with D possibly TRBD1 on 5 matching bases. V lost 6 bases to trimming and J lost 8 bases, with 16 bases between them. CDR1 is MNHNS, CDR2 SASEGT, per germline. This CDR3 contains 14 residues. The CDR3 DNA sequence: TGTGCCAGCAGCCGAGCAGGGTTTGAAGAAAAACTGTTTTTT. Its protein is CASSRAGFEEKLFF.

The CDR3 loop is CASSLTGITSRYEQYF. The DNA for the CDR3 is TGTGCCAGCAGCTTGACAGGTATTACCTCGAGGTACGAGCAGTACTTC. The chain links TRBV5-6 to TRBJ2-7, with D possibly TRBD1 on 5 matching bases. The V gene's germline CDR1 is SGHDT and CDR2 YYEEEE. V lost 1 base and J lost 4, with 18 bases in between. CDR3 length equals 16 residues.

A few counts support this clonotype. J is TRBJ2-7 and V is TRBV15; no definite D call. The CDR3 extends over 14 amino acids. Trimming pared 0 bases from V and 2 bases from J, leaving 8 bases between. CDR1 LNHNV and CDR2 YYDKDF come from the germline V gene (reference sequence). CDR3 amino acids: CATSRDWGTYEQYF. CDR3 in DNA: TGTGCCACCAGCAGAGATTGGGGAACCTACGAGCAGTACTTC.

The V call is TRBV28, the J call TRBJ2-3, with TRBD2 identical over 11 bases. CDR1 MDHEN and CDR2 SYDVKM come from the germline V gene. The CDR3 spans 19 residues. The V segment lost 5 bases and the J segment 2 bases; nucleotides outside the gene matches: 15. CDR3 loop: CASSPSSGGLLYYTDTQYF. The CDR3 bases are TGTGCCAGCAGTCCTTCTAGCGGGGGGCTACTATACTACACAGATACGCAGTATTTT.

The table lists this clonotype with a few counts. With a much larger clone just one base away, this may be a read error. In nucleotides, the CDR3 is TGTGCCAGCAGCTTAGGGACAGAGAGCTCCTACGAGCAGTACTTC. Its protein is CASSLGTESSYEQYF. J is TRBJ2-7 and V is TRBV7-2, with D perhaps matching TRBD1 (6 bases). Between the trimmed V and J ends, which lost 1 base and 0 bases, there was a span of 10 bases. The CDR3 loop spans 15 amino acids. In germline, CDR1 is SGHTA, CDR2 FQGNSA.

V is TRBV7-9 and J is TRBJ2-5; 7 bases map to TRBD2. The CDR3 loop spans 13 amino acids. V was clipped by 5 bases and J by 5 bases; unmatched bases: 5. Germline V lookup: CDR1 SEHNR, CDR2 FQNEAQ (reference sequence). CDR3: CASSVNGGETQYF. The CDR3 nucleotides read TGTGCCAGCAGCGTTAACGGGGGGGAGACCCAGTACTTC.

This clonotype was found a few times. The chain couples TRBV15 to TRBJ2-2, with D perhaps being TRBD1 or TRBD2 (6 bases each). The CDR3 runs to 16 residues. V gave up 5 bases and J gave up 2 bases, with 15 bases separating them. Germline CDR1 reads LNHNV; CDR2 reads YYDKDF (reference sequence). The CDR3 DNA is TGTGCCACCAGCGGAATCGGGGGCCAAAACACCGGGGAGCTGTTTTTT. Protein product: CATSGIGGQNTGELFF.

This clonotype was counted a few times. The chain recombines TRBV4-2 with TRBJ2-7; the D is unclear. Germline loops: CDR1 LGHNA, CDR2 YNFKEQ. This CDR3 has 15 residues. V lost 0 bases, J lost 3 bases, and 12 bases lay in between. The CDR3 loop is CASSQDDTEYYEQYF. The CDR3 coding sequence is TGTGCCAGCAGCCAAGACGACACGGAATACTACGAGCAGTACTTC.